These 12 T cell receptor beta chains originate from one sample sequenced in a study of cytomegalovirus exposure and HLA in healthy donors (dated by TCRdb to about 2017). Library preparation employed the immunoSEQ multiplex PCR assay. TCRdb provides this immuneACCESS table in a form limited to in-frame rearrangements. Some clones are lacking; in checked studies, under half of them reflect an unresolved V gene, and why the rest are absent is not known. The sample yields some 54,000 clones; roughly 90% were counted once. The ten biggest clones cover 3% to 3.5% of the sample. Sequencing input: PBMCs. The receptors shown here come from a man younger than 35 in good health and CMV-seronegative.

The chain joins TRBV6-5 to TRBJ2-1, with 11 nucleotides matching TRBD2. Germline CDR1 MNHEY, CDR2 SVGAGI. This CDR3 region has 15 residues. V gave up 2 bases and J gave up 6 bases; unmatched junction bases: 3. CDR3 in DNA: TGTGCCAGCAGTTACCGGACTAGCGGGTTCAATGAGCAGTTCTTC. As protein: CASSYRTSGFNEQFF.

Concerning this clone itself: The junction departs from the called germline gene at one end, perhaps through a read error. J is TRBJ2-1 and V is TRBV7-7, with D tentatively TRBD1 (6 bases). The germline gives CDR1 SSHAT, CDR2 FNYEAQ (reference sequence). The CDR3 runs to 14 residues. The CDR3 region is CASSPGPGVNEQFF. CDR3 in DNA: TGTGCTAGCAGCCCAGGTCCAGGGGTCAATGAGCAGTTCTTC.

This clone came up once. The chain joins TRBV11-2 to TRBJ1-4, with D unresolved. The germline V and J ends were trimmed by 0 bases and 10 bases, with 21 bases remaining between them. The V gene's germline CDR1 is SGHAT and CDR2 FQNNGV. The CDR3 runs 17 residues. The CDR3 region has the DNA TGTGCCAGCAGCTTAGAAGTCTCGGGTGGGTTTAGATCAAAACTGTTTTTT. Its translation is CASSLEVSGGFRSKLFF.

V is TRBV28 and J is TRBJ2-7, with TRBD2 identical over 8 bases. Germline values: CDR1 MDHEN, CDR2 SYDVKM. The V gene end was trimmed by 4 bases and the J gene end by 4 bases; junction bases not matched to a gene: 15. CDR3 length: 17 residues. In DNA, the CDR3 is TGTGCCAGCAGTTCCCCCGGGGGGGGAAGAACTTCTTACGAGCAGTACTTC. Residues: CASSSPGGGRTSYEQYF.

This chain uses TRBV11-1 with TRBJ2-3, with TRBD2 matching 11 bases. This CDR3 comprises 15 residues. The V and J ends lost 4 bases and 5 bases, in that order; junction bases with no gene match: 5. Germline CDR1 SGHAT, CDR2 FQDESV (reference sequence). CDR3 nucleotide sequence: TGTGCCAGCAGCTCTAGCGGGAGGACATTAGATACGCAGTATTTT. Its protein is CASSSSGRTLDTQYF. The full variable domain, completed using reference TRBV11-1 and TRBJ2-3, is EAEVAQSPRYKITEKSQAVAFWCDPISGHATLYWYRQILGQGPELLVQFQDESVVDDSQLPKDRFSAERLKGVDSTLKIQPAELGDSAMYLCASSSSGRTLDTQYFGPGTRLTVL.

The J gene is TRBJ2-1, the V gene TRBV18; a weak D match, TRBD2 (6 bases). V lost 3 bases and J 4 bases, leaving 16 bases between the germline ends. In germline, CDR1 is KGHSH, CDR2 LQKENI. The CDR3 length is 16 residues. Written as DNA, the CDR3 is TGTGCCAGCTCACCTGGAGGGTGGGGAGATTACAATGAGCAGTTCTTC. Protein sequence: CASSPGGWGDYNEQFF.

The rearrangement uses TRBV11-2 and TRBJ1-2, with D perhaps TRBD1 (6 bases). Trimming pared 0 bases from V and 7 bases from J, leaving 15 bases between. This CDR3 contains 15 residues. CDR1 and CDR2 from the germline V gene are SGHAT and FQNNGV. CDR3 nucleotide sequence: TGTGCCAGCAGCTTAGATCCTGGGGGCCCCTCTGGCTACACCTTC. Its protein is CASSLDPGGPSGYTF.

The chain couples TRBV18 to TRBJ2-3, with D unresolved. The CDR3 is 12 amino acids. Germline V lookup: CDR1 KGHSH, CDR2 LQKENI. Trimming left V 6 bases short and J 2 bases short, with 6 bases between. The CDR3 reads CASSPTTDTQYF. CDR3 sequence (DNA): TGTGCCAGCTCTCCTACCACAGATACGCAGTATTTT. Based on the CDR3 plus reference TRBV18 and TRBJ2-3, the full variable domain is NAGVMQNPRHLVRRRGQEARLRCSPMKGHSHVYWYRQLPEEGLKFMVYLQKENIIDESGMPKERFSAEFPKEGPSILRIQQVVRGDSAAYFCASSPTTDTQYFGPGTRLTVL.

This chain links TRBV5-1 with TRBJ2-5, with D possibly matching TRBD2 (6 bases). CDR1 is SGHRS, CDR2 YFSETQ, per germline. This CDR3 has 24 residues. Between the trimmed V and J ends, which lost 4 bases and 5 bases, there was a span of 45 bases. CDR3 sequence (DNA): TGCGCCAGCAGCCCGTCTGGGGCTAGCACGTTTAGAGTAGGGCGGGGACCGGACGGGGAGACCCAGTACTTC. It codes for CASSPSGASTFRVGRGPDGETQYF.

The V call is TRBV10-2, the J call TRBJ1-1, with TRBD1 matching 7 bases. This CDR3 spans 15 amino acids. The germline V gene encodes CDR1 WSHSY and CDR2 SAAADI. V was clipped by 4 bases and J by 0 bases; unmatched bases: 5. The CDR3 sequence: CASSGNRGLNTEAFF. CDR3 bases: TGCGCCAGCAGTGGGAACAGGGGTCTGAACACTGAAGCTTTCTTT.

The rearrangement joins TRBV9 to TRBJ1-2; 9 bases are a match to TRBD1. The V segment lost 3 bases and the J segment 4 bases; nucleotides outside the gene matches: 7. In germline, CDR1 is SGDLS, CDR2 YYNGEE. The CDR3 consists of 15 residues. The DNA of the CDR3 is TGTGCCAGCAGCGAGGGACAGGGCCCCATCTATGGCTACACCTTC. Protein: CASSEGQGPIYGYTF. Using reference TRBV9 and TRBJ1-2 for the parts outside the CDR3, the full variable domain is DSGVTQTPKHLITATGQRVTLRCSPRSGDLSVYWYQQSLDQGLQFLIQYYNGEERAKGNILERFSAQQFPDLHSELNLSSLELGDSALYFCASSEGQGPIYGYTFGSGTRLTVV.

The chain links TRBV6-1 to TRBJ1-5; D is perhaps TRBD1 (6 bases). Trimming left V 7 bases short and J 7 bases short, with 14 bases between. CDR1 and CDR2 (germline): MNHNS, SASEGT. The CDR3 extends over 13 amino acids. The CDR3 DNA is TGTGCCAGCACTGACCAGGGGATCCAGCCCCAGCATTTT. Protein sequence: CASTDQGIQPQHF.